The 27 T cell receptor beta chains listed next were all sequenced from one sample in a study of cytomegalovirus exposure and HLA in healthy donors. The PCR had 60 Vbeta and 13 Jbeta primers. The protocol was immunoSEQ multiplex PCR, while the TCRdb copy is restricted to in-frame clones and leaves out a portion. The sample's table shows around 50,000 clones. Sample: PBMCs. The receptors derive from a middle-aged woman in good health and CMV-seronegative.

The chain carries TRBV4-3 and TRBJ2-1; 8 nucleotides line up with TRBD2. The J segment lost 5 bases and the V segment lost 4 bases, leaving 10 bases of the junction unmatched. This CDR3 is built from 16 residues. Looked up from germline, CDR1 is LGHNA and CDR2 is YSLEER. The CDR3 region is CASSPSLAGVDNEQFF. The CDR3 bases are TGCGCCAGCAGCCCCTCCCTAGCGGGCGTAGACAATGAGCAGTTCTTC.

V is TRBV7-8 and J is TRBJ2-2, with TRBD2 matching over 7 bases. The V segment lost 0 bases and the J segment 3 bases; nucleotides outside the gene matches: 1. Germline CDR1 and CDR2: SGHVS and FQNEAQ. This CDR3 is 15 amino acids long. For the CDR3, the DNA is TGTGCCAGCAGCTTAGCGGGGGGGGACACCGGGGAGCTGTTTTTT. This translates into CASSLAGGDTGELFF.

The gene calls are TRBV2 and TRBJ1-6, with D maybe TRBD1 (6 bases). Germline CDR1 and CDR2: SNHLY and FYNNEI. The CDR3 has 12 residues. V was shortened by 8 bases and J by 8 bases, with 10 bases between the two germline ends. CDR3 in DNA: TGTGCCAGCGGAGCAGGGGATTCACCCCTCCACTTT. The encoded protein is CASGAGDSPLHF.

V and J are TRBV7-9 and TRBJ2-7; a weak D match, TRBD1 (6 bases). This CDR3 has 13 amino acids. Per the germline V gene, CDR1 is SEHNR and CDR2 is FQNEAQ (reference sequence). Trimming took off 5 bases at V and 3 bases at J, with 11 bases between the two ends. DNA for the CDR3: TGTGCCAGCAGCCCCGGACAGATCTACGAGCAGTACTTC. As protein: CASSPGQIYEQYF.

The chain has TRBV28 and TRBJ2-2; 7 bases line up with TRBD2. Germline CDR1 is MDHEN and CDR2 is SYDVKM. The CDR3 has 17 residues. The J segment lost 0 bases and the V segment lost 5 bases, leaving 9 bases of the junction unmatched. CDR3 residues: CASSPPGGRANTGELFF. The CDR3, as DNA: TGTGCCAGCAGTCCCCCCGGGGGGAGGGCGAACACCGGGGAGCTGTTTTTT.

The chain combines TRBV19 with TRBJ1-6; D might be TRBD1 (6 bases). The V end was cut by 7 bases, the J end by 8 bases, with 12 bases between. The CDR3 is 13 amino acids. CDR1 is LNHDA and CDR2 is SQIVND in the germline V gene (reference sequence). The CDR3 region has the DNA TGTGCCAGTACCGAGGCAGGGGATTCACCCCTCCACTTT. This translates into CASTEAGDSPLHF.

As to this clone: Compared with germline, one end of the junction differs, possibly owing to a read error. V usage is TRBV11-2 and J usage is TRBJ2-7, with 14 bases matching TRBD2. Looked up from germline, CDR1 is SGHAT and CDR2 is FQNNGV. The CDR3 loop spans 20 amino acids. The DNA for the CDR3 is TGTGCCAGCAGCTTAGAAGCGACTAGCGGGAGGGCTAGCCTCGTGTACGAGCAATACTTC. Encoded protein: CASSLEATSGRASLVYEQYF.

CDR3 nucleotide sequence: TGTGCCAGCAGTCCTCCGGGCGGGGGCCCTTACCAGCCCCAGCATTTT. Translation gives CASSPPGGGPYQPQHF. V gene TRBV28 combines with J gene TRBJ1-5; perhaps TRBD1 as D (6 bases). Germline CDR1 MDHEN, CDR2 SYDVKM. The CDR3 consists of 16 residues. Trimming took 5 bases from V and 7 from J, leaving 21 bases between them.

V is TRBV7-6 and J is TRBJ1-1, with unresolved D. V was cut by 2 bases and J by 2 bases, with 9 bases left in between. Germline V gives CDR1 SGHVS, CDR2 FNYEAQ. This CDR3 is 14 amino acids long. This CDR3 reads CASSLNRVNTEAFF. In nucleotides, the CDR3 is TGTGCCAGCAGCTTAAACAGAGTCAACACTGAAGCTTTCTTT.

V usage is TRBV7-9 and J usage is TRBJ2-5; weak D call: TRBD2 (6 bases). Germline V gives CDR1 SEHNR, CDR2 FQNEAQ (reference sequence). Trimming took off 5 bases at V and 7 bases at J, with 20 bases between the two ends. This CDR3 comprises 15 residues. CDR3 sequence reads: CASSLSGEGSGTQYF. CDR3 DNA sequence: TGTGCCAGCAGCCTTAGCGGCGAGGGGAGTGGGACCCAGTACTTC.

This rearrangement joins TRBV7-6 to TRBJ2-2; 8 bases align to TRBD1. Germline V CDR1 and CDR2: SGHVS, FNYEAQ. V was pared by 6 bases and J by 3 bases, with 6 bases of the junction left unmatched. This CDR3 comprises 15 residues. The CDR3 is CASRPGQGYTGELFF. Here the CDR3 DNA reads TGTGCCAGCAGGCCCGGACAGGGCTACACCGGGGAGCTGTTTTTT.

DNA for the CDR3: TGTGCCAGCAGCCGGACAGGGGGCAATTCACCCCTCCACTTT. Its translation: CASSRTGGNSPLHF. The chain joins TRBV7-9 to TRBJ1-6; 11 nucleotides align to TRBD1. The V and J ends lost 5 bases and 7 bases, in that order; junction bases with no gene match: 1. This CDR3 region has 14 residues. Germline CDR1 is SEHNR and CDR2 is FQNEAQ (reference sequence).

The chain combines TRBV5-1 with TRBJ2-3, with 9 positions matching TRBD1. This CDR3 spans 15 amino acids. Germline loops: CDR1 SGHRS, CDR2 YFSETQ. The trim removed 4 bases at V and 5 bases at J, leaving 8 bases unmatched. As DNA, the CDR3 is TGCGCCAGCAGCCTAGGGACAGGGCTAGGAGATACGCAGTATTTT. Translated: CASSLGTGLGDTQYF.

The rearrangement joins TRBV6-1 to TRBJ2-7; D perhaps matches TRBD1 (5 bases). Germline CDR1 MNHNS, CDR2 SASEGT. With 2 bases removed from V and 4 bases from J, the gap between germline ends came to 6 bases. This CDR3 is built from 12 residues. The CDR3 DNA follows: TGTGCCAGCAGTGAAAGGGGATACGAGCAGTACTTC. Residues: CASSERGYEQYF.

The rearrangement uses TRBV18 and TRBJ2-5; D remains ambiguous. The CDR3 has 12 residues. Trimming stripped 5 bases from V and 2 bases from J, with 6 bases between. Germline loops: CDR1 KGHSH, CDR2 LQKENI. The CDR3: CASSSVQETQYF. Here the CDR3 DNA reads TGTGCCAGCTCATCCGTTCAAGAGACCCAGTACTTC. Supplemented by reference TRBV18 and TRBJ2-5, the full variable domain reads NAGVMQNPRHLVRRRGQEARLRCSPMKGHSHVYWYRQLPEEGLKFMVYLQKENIIDESGMPKERFSAEFPKEGPSILRIQQVVRGDSAAYFCASSSVQETQYFGPGTRLLVL.

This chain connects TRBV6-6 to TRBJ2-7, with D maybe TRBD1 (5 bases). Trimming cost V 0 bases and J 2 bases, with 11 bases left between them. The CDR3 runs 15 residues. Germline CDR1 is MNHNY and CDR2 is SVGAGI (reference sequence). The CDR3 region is CASSYSQGAPYEQYF. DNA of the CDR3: TGTGCCAGCAGTTACTCTCAAGGGGCACCCTACGAGCAGTACTTC.

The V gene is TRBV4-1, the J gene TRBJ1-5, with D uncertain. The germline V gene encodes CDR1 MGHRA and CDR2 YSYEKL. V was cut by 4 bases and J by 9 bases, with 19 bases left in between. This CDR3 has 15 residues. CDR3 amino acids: CASSPPRHHVWPQHF. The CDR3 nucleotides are TGCGCCAGCAGCCCCCCAAGACATCACGTGTGGCCCCAGCATTTT.

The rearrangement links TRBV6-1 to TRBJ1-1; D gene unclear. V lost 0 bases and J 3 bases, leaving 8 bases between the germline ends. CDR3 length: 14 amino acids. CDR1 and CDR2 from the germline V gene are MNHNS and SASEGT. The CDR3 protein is CASSEAWEYTEAFF. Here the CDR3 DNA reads TGTGCCAGCAGTGAAGCATGGGAGTACACTGAAGCTTTCTTT.

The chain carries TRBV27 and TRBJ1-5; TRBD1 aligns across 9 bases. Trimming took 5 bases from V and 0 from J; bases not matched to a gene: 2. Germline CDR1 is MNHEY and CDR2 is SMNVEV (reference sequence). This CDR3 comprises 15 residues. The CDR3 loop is CASSRTGDSNQPQHF. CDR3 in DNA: TGTGCCAGCAGTAGGACAGGGGATAGCAATCAGCCCCAGCATTTT.

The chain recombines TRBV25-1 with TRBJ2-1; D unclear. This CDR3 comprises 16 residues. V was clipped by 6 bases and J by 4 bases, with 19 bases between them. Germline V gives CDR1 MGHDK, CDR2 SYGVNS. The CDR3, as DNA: TGTGCCAGCAGGCCATATGAGCGCCCCGTTTACAATGAGCAGTTCTTC. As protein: CASRPYERPVYNEQFF.

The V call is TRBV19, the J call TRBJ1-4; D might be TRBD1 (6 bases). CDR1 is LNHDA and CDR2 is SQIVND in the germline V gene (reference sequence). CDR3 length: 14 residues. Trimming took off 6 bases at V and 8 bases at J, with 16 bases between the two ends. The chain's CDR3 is CASSVGPGVEKLFF. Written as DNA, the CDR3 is TGTGCCAGTAGCGTGGGACCAGGGGTGGAAAAACTGTTTTTT. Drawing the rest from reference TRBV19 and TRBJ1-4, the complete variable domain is DGGITQSPKYLFRKEGQNVTLSCEQNLNHDAMYWYRQDPGQGLRLIYYSQIVNDFQKGDIAEGYSVSREKKESFPLTVTSAQKNPTAFYLCASSVGPGVEKLFFGSGTQLSVL.

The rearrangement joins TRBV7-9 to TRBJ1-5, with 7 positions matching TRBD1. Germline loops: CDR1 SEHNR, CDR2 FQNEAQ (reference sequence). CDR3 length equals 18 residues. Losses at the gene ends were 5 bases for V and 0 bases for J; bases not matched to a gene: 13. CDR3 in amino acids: CASSPGTVGSYSNQPQHF. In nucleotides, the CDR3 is TGTGCCAGCAGCCCTGGGACAGTGGGGTCCTATAGCAATCAGCCCCAGCATTTT. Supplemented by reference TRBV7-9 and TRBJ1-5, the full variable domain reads DTGVSQNPRHKITKRGQNVTFRCDPISEHNRLYWYRQTLGQGPEFLTYFQNEAQLEKSRLLSDRFSAERPKGSFSTLEIQRTEQGDSAMYLCASSPGTVGSYSNQPQHFGDGTRLSIL.

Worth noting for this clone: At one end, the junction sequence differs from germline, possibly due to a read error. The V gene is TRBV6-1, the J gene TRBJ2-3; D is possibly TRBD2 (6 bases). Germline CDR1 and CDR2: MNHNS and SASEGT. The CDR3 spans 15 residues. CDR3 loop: CASRPSGLGTDKQYF. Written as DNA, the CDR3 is TGTGCCAGCAGACCCTCGGGACTGGGCACAGATAAGCAGTATTTT.

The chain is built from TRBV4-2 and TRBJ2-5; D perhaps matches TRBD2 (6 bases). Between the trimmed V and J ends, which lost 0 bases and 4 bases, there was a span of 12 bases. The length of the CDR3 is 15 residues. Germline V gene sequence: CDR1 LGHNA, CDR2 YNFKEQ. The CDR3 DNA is TGTGCCAGCAGCCAAGATCGGTTGGGGGGAGAGACCCAGTACTTC. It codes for CASSQDRLGGETQYF.

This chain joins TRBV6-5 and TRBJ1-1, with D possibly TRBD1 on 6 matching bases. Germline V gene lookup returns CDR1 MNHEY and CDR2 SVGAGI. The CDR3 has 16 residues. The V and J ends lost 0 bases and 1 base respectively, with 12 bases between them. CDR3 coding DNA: TGTGCCAGCAGTTACTCGACGGGGGGCGGGAACACTGAAGCTTTCTTT. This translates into CASSYSTGGGNTEAFF.

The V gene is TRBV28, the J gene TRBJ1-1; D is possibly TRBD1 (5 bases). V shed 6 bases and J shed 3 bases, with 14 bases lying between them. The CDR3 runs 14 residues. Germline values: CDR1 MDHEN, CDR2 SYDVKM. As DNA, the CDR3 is TGTGCCAGCAGGACCCAGGGAGGGGACACTGAAGCTTTCTTT. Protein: CASRTQGGDTEAFF.

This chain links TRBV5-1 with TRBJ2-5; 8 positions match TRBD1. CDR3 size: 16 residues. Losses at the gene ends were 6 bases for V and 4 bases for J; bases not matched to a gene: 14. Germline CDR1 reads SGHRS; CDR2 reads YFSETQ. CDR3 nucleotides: TGCGCCAGCACCCCCCGGGGACAGGCAGGGCCAGAGACCCAGTACTTC. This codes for CASTPRGQAGPETQYF.